Shown below are 22 T cell receptor beta chains from a single sample sequenced in a study of blood T cell repertoires in COVID-19. The table came from immunoSEQ multiplex PCR; TCRdb's copy has only in-frame clones and leaves some out. This sample has approximately 65,000 clones; about 86% occur once, and the top ten carry 1.2%. Sequencing was done on a sample of peripheral blood. Source of these receptors: a man between 40 and 49 years old with acute or convalescent COVID-19.

This clone was recorded a few times. This chain connects TRBV6-5 to TRBJ1-4; 9 bases line up with TRBD1. Per the germline V gene, CDR1 is MNHEY and CDR2 is SVGAGI. There are 15 residues in the CDR3. V lost 6 bases and J lost 8; bases outside the gene matches: 10. CDR3 loop: CASRGTGRAGEKLFF. Here the CDR3 DNA reads TGTGCCAGCAGGGGGACAGGGAGGGCTGGCGAAAAACTGTTTTTT.

The V and J genes are TRBV25-1 and TRBJ1-4; 7 nucleotides line up with TRBD1. The CDR3 runs 16 residues. V gave up 3 bases and J gave up 0 bases; unmatched junction bases: 4. Germline V gene data show CDR1 as MGHDK and CDR2 as SYGVNS. The CDR3, as DNA: TGTGCCAGCAGTGATACAGGGGATGCAACTAATGAAAAACTGTTTTTT. Amino acid sequence: CASSDTGDATNEKLFF.

This clone was detected once. This chain joins TRBV30 and TRBJ1-5, with D perhaps matching TRBD1 (5 bases). The V end lost 2 bases, the J end lost 1 base, and 12 bases lay between the germline ends. The CDR3 length is 15 residues. Germline V gene data show CDR1 as GTSNPN and CDR2 as SVGIG (reference sequence). CDR3 in amino acids: CAWSPGSKSNQPQHF. CDR3 nucleotide sequence: TGTGCCTGGAGTCCAGGGTCCAAGAGCAATCAGCCCCAGCATTTT.

This clone was observed a single time. The chain uses TRBV4-1 and TRBJ1-5, with 8 bases matching TRBD1. This CDR3 is 16 amino acids long. Trimming cost V 1 base and J 4 bases; bases outside gene matches: 6. In germline, CDR1 is MGHRA, CDR2 YSYEKL. CDR3 amino acids: CASSQATGGGNQPQHF. The DNA for the CDR3 is TGCGCCAGCAGCCAAGCTACAGGGGGAGGTAATCAGCCCCAGCATTTT.

The chain is built from TRBV2 and TRBJ1-1; the D gene is possibly TRBD1 (5 bases). Looked up from germline, CDR1 is SNHLY and CDR2 is FYNNEI. The CDR3 has 14 residues. V was pared by 4 bases and J by 4 bases, with 13 bases between. The CDR3 DNA is TGTGCCAGCAGTGGGAGGGGAGGAGGCACTGAAGCTTTCTTT. Its protein product is CASSGRGGGTEAFF.

The chain recombines TRBV11-2 with TRBJ1-1; 10 bases map to TRBD1. V was pared by 5 bases and J by 0 bases, with 6 bases of the junction left unmatched. This CDR3 is 16 amino acids long. The germline CDR1 and CDR2 sequences are SGHAT and FQNNGV. The CDR3 region is CASSVRTGGMNTEAFF. Written as DNA, the CDR3 is TGTGCCAGCAGCGTCCGGACAGGGGGGATGAACACTGAAGCTTTCTTT.

The chain couples TRBV21-1 to TRBJ2-7; TRBD2, the table's D call, lacks a check against the DNA. TRBV21-1 is a known pseudogene. The CDR3 spans 15 residues. For the CDR3, the DNA is TGTGCCAGCAGCAAAGACCTGAGCGGAGCCTACGAGCAGTACTTC. Its translation: CASSKDLSGAYEQYF.

The chain carries TRBV5-4 and TRBJ1-2, with TRBD1 identical over 8 bases. CDR3 length equals 14 residues. V dropped 0 bases and J dropped 6; count of bases not matched to a gene: 4. Germline V lookup: CDR1 SGHNT, CDR2 YYREEE (reference sequence). The CDR3 DNA sequence: TGTGCCAGCAGCTTGGACAGGGGGGGTAATGGCTACACCTTC. This sequence encodes CASSLDRGGNGYTF.

The chain combines TRBV11-3 with TRBJ1-1, with 8 bases identical to TRBD1. Germline CDR1 and CDR2: SGHNT and YENEEA. With 9 bases clipped from V and 5 bases from J, the junction kept 2 bases outside the gene matches. The CDR3 consists of 11 residues. CDR3 protein: CASTGGTEAFF. Written as DNA, the CDR3 is TGTGCCAGTACAGGGGGAACTGAAGCTTTCTTT. The entire variable domain, with the rest obtained from reference TRBV11-3 and TRBJ1-1, is as follows: EAGVVQSPRYKIIEKKQPVAFWCNPISGHNTLYWYLQNLGQGPELLIRYENEEAVDDSQLPKDRFSAERLKGVDSTLKIQPAELGDSAVYLCASTGGTEAFFGQGTRLTVV.

The J gene is TRBJ2-5, the V gene TRBV5-1; 9 bases align to TRBD2. V lost 4 bases, J lost 1 base, and 11 bases stayed unmatched. This CDR3 comprises 17 residues. CDR1 is SGHRS, CDR2 YFSETQ, per germline. CDR3 nucleotides: TGCGCCAGCAGCCCTGGAAAAGCGGGGGGATTCCAAGAGACCCAGTACTTC. Translating gives CASSPGKAGGFQETQYF.

The gene calls are TRBV5-5 and TRBJ2-5; no definite D call. Germline V gene lookup returns CDR1 SGHKS and CDR2 YYEKEE (reference sequence). V was shortened by 5 bases and J by 3 bases, with 20 bases between the two germline ends. The CDR3 has 16 residues. CDR3 bases: TGTGCCAGCAGTCTCGGCGGTCTACTAACCAAAGAGACCCAGTACTTC. Amino acid sequence: CASSLGGLLTKETQYF.

The V gene is TRBV7-2, the J gene TRBJ2-2; D is uncertain. In germline, CDR1 is SGHTA, CDR2 FQGNSA. V was clipped by 6 bases and J by 0 bases, with 17 bases between them. There are 17 residues in the CDR3. CDR3 residues: CASSYPVLKSNTGELFF. The DNA of the CDR3 is TGTGCCAGCAGTTACCCGGTACTGAAATCGAACACCGGGGAGCTGTTTTTT.

The CDR3 sequence is CASGRRDPTYEQYF. The CDR3 DNA reads as TGTGCTAGTGGGAGGCGGGACCCAACCTACGAGCAGTACTTC. The chain recombines TRBV12-5 with TRBJ2-7; possible D gene TRBD2, 6 bases. V lost 6 bases and J 2 bases, leaving 14 bases between the germline ends. The CDR3 runs 14 residues. Germline loops: CDR1 LGHNT, CDR2 FRNRAP. The variable domain in full, completed from reference TRBV12-5 and TRBJ2-7, reads DARVTQTPRHKVTEMGQEVTMRCQPILGHNTVFWYRQTMMQGLELLAYFRNRAPLDDSGMPKDRFSAEMPDATLATLKIQPSEPRDSAVYFCASGRRDPTYEQYFGPGTRLTVT.

This chain joins TRBV11-3 and TRBJ1-4; D not resolved. This CDR3 is built from 12 residues. CDR1 and CDR2 (germline): SGHNT, YENEEA. V was trimmed by 5 bases and J by 10 bases, leaving 11 bases between them. The CDR3 loop reads CASSAGRGKLFF. CDR3 coding DNA: TGTGCCAGCAGCGCCGGGCGGGGAAAACTGTTTTTT.

Ten or more counts support this clone. The gene calls are TRBV13 and TRBJ1-1, with 8 positions matching TRBD1. CDR3 length: 15 residues. V lost 4 bases, J lost 4 bases, and 8 bases stayed unmatched. CDR1 and CDR2 from the germline V gene are PRHDT and FYEKMQ (reference sequence). The CDR3 nucleotides are TGTGCCAGCAGCTCCCGGGACAGGCGGTCCACTGAAGCTTTCTTT. Translating gives CASSSRDRRSTEAFF.

The chain employs TRBV4-1 and TRBJ1-1; D may be TRBD1 (5 bases). With 1 base removed from V and 2 bases from J, the gap between germline ends came to 11 bases. This CDR3 comprises 15 residues. CDR1 and CDR2 from the germline V gene are MGHRA and YSYEKL. The CDR3 nucleotides read TGCGCCAGCAGCCAAGTAGGGGTGGGCAACACTGAAGCTTTCTTT. Translating gives CASSQVGVGNTEAFF.

The V and J genes are TRBV7-6 and TRBJ1-3; 10 bases are a match to TRBD1. CDR3 length: 17 amino acids. Trimming removed 1 base from V and 6 bases from J; junction bases left unmatched: 9. Germline values: CDR1 SGHVS, CDR2 FNYEAQ. Here the CDR3 DNA reads TGTGCCAGCAGCTTAGGGCTGGGGACAGGGGCGGCAAACACCATATATTTT. As protein: CASSLGLGTGAANTIYF.

The CDR3 bases are TGTGCCAGCAGTTTAGGGGCGGGGGGGCAAGAGACCCAGTACTTC. As protein: CASSLGAGGQETQYF. This chain joins TRBV27 and TRBJ2-5, with 9 bases lining up with TRBD2. The CDR3 has 15 residues. Trimming took 2 bases from V and 2 from J; bases not matched to a gene: 3. Germline CDR1 reads MNHEY; CDR2 reads SMNVEV (reference sequence).

This clone occurred once. The chain recombines TRBV18 with TRBJ2-1, with 10 bases identical to TRBD1. Looked up from germline, CDR1 is KGHSH and CDR2 is LQKENI. Unmatched junction bases numbered 6, after V lost 4 bases and J lost 0 bases. The CDR3 has 17 residues. The CDR3 region has the DNA TGTGCCAGCTCACGGGACAGGGGTGCTAGCTCCTACAATGAGCAGTTCTTC. Its protein product is CASSRDRGASSYNEQFF. Variable domain in full (rest from reference TRBV18 and TRBJ2-1): NAGVMQNPRHLVRRRGQEARLRCSPMKGHSHVYWYRQLPEEGLKFMVYLQKENIIDESGMPKERFSAEFPKEGPSILRIQQVVRGDSAAYFCASSRDRGASSYNEQFFGPGTRLTVL.

The chain is built from TRBV23-1 and TRBJ2-1; 7 bases align to TRBD1. TRBV23-1 is an ORF for which the function is uncertain. This CDR3 comprises 17 residues. Trimming took 4 bases from V and 1 from J; bases not matched to a gene: 10. In DNA form, the CDR3 reads TGCGCCAGCAGTCCCTTACAGGGGACACCTTCCTACAATGAGCAGTTCTTC. Amino acid sequence: CASSPLQGTPSYNEQFF.

This chain joins TRBV7-6 and TRBJ2-3; D unclear. V lost 1 base, J lost 0 bases, and 11 bases lay in between. Germline-derived CDR1 and CDR2 are SGHVS and FNYEAQ. The CDR3 contains 16 residues. The CDR3 DNA is TGTGCCAGCAGCTTAGTGGCCAGTTCTAGCACAGATACGCAGTATTTT. As protein: CASSLVASSSTDTQYF.

The V gene is TRBV19, the J gene TRBJ2-1; 10 nucleotides match TRBD2. With 7 bases clipped from V and 4 bases from J, the junction kept 7 bases outside the gene matches. The CDR3 has 15 amino acids. The germline gives CDR1 LNHDA, CDR2 SQIVND (reference sequence). CDR3 DNA: TGTGCCAGTACCGAGGTACTAGCGGGATACAATGAGCAGTTCTTC. It is translated as CASTEVLAGYNEQFF.